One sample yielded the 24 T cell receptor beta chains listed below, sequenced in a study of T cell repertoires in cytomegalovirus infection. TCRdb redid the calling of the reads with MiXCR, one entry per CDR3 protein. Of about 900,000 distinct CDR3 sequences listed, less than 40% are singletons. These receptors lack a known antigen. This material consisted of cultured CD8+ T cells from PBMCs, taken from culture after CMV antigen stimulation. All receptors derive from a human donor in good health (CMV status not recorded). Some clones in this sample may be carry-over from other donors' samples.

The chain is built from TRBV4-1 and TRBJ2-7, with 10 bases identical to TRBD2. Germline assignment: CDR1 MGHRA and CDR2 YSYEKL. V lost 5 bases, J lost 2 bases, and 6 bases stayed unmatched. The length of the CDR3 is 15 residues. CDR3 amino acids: CASSFTSGVAYEQYF. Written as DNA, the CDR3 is TGCGCCAGCAGCTTCACTAGCGGGGTTGCCTACGAGCAGTACTTC.

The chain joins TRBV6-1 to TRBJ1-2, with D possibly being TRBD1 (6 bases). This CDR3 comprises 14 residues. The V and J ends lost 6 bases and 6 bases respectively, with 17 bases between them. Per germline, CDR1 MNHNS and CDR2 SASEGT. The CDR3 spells CASSPGGLRHGYTF. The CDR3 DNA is TGTGCCAGCAGCCCCGGGGGGCTAAGGCATGGCTACACCTTC.

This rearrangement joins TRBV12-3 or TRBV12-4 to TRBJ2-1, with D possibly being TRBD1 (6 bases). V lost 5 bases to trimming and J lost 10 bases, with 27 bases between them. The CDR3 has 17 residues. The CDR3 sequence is CASSPIRQTNRVWEQFF. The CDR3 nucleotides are TGTGCCAGCAGTCCCATCCGACAAACCAACAGGGTGTGGGAGCAGTTCTTC.

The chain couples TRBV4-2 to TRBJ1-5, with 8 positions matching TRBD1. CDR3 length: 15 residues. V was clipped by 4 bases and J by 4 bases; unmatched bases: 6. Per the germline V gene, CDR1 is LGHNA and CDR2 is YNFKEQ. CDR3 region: CASSPTGQGNQPQHF. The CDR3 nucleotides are TGTGCCAGCAGCCCTACAGGACAGGGAAATCAGCCCCAGCATTTT.

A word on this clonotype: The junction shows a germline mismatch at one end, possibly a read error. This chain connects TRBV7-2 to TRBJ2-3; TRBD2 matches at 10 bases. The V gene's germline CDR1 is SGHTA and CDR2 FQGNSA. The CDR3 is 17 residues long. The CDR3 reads CASGLSLAGVTTDTQYF. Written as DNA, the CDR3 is TGTGCCAGCGGCTTATCCCTAGCGGGGGTTACCACAGATACGCAGTATTTT.

The CDR3 loop reads CASSFTVYAFF. Here the CDR3 DNA reads TGTGCCAGCAGTTTTACAGTCTACGCTTTCTTT. The chain has TRBV28 and TRBJ1-1; D gene uncertain. The V end was cut by 3 bases, the J end by 11 bases, with 10 bases between. The germline V gene has CDR1 MDHEN and CDR2 SYDVKM. The CDR3 sequence is 11 residues long.

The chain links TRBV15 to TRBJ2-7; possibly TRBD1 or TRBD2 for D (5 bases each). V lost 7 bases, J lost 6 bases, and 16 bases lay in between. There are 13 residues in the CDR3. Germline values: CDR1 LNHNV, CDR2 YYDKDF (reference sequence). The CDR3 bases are TGTGCCACCAACTCTAAAGAGGGGATCGAGCAGTACTTC. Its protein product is CATNSKEGIEQYF.

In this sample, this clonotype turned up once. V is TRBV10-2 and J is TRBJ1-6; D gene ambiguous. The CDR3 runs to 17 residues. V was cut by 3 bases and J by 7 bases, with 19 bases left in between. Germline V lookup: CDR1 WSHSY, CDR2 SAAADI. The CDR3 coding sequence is TGCGCCAGCAGTGACCCTTACTCTCCAGATTTAAATTCACCCCTCCACTTT. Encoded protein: CASSDPYSPDLNSPLHF.

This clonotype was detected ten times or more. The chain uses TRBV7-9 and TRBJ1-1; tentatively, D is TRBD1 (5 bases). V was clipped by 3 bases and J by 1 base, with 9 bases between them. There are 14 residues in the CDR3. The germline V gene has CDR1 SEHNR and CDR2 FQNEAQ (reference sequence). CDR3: CASSFGGGNTEAFF. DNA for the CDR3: TGTGCCAGCAGCTTTGGGGGAGGGAACACTGAAGCTTTCTTT. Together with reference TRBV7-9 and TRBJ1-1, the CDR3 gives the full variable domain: DTGVSQNPRHKITKRGQNVTFRCDPISEHNRLYWYRQTLGQGPEFLTYFQNEAQLEKSRLLSDRFSAERPKGSFSTLEIQRTEQGDSAMYLCASSFGGGNTEAFFGQGTRLTVV.

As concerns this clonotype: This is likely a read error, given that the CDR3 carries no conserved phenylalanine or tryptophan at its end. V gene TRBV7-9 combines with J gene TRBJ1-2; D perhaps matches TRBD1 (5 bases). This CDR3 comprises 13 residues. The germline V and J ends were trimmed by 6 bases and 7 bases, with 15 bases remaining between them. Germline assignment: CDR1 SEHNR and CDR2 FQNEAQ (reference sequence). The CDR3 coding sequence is TGTGCCAGCAGATTCGAAGGGGACCGTGGCTACACCTAC. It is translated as CASRFEGDRGYTY.

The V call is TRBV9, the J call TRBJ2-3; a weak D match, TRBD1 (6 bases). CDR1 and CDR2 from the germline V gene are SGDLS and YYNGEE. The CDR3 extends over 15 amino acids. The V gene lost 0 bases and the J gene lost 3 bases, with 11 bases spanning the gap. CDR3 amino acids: CASSVEGQKTDTQYF. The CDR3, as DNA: TGTGCCAGCAGCGTAGAGGGACAAAAAACAGATACGCAGTATTTT.

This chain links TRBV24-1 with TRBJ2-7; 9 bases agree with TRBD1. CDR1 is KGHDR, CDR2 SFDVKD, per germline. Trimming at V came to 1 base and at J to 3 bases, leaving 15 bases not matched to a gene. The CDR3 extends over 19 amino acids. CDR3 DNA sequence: TGTGCCACCAGTGATTTTGTGGGACAGGGTACCCCAAGCCTCTACGAGCAGTACTTC. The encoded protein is CATSDFVGQGTPSLYEQYF.

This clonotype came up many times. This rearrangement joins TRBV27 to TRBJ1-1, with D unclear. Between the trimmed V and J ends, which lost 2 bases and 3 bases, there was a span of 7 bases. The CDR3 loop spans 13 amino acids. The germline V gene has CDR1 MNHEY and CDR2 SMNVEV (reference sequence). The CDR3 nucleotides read TGTGCCAGCAGTTTAAGTCGAGACACTGAAGCTTTCTTT. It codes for CASSLSRDTEAFF.

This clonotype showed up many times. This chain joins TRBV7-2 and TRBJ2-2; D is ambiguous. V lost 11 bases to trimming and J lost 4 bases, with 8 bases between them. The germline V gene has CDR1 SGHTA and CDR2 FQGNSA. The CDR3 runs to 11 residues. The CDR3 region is CAGSGTGELFF. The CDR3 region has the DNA TGTGCCGGCTCTGGCACCGGGGAGCTGTTTTTT.

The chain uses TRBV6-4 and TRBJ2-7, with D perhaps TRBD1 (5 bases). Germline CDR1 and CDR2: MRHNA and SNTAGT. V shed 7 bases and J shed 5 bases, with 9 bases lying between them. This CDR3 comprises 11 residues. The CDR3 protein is CASTWGHEQYF. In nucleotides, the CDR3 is TGTGCCAGCACTTGGGGCCACGAGCAGTACTTC.

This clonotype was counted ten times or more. CDR3 sequence (DNA): TGTGCCAGCAGCCCTAGCGGGGGCTACCAAGAGACCCAGTACTTC. Translation: CASSPSGGYQETQYF. The chain couples TRBV7-2 to TRBJ2-5; TRBD2 matches 10 bases. The CDR3 covers 15 residues. The V gene end was trimmed by 5 bases and the J gene end by 0 bases; junction bases not matched to a gene: 3. Germline CDR1 and CDR2: SGHTA and FQGNSA.

Here the CDR3 DNA reads TGTGCCACCAGTCTCGACACCGACAGAGAGGACACCGGGGAGCTGTTTTTT. Residues: CATSLDTDREDTGELFF. The V gene is TRBV24-1, the J gene TRBJ2-2, with D possibly being TRBD1 (5 bases). Germline V gene sequence: CDR1 KGHDR, CDR2 SFDVKD. The CDR3 has 17 amino acids. V lost 6 bases to trimming and J lost 3 bases, with 19 bases between them.

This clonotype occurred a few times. The CDR3 coding sequence is TGTGCCAGCAGCGTTGGACAGGGAGGCGGCTACACCTTC. Amino acids: CASSVGQGGGYTF. The J gene is TRBJ1-2, the V gene TRBV27; 8 positions match TRBD1. CDR1 MNHEY and CDR2 SMNVEV come from the germline V gene (reference sequence). CDR3 length equals 13 residues. J was trimmed by 8 bases and V by 6 bases; bases with no gene match: 8.

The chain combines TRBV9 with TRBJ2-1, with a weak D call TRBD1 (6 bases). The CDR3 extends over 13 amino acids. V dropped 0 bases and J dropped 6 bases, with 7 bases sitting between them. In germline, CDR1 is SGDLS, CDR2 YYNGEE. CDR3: CASSVGDTNEQFF. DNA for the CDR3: TGTGCCAGCAGCGTAGGGGACACCAATGAGCAGTTCTTC.

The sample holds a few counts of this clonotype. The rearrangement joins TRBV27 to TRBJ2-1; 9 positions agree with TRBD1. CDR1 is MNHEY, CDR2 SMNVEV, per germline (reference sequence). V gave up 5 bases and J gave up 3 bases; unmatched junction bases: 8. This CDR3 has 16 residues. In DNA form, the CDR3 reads TGTGCCAGCAGTGCATTGGGGACAGGGATCTACAATGAGCAGTTCTTC. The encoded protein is CASSALGTGIYNEQFF.

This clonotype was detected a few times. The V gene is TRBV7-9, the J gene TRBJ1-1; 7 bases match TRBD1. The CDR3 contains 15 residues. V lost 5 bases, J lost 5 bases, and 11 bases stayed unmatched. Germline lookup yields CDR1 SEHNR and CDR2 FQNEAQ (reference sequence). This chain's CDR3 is CASSEPWDSRTEAFF. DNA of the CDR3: TGTGCCAGCAGCGAACCATGGGACAGCCGGACTGAAGCTTTCTTT. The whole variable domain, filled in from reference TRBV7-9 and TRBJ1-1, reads DTGVSQNPRHKITKRGQNVTFRCDPISEHNRLYWYRQTLGQGPEFLTYFQNEAQLEKSRLLSDRFSAERPKGSFSTLEIQRTEQGDSAMYLCASSEPWDSRTEAFFGQGTRLTVV.

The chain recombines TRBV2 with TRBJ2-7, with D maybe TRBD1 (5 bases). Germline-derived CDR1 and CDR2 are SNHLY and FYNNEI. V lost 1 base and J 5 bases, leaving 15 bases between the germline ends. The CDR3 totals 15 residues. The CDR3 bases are TGTGCCAGCAGTGAAGGGGAAGGGGCGCTTAACGAGCAGTACTTC. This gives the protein CASSEGEGALNEQYF. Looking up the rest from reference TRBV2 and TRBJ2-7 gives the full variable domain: EPEVTQTPSHQVTQMGQEVILRCVPISNHLYFYWYRQILGQKVEFLVSFYNNEISEKSEIFDDQFSVERPDGSNFTLKIRSTKLEDSAMYFCASSEGEGALNEQYFGPGTRLTVT.

The CDR3 DNA is TGTGCCAGCAGCCAGATAGCGGGGGGGAACACCGGGGAGCTGTTTTTT. Protein product: CASSQIAGGNTGELFF. The gene calls are TRBV7-2 and TRBJ2-2; 10 positions match TRBD2. From germline, CDR1 is SGHTA and CDR2 FQGNSA. Trimming removed 5 bases from V and 1 base from J; junction bases left unmatched: 4. This CDR3 has 16 amino acids. The variable domain in full, with the rest retrieved from reference TRBV7-2 and TRBJ2-2, is GAGVSQSPSNKVTEKGKDVELRCDPISGHTALYWYRQSLGQGLEFLIYFQGNSAPDKSGLPSDRFSAERTGGSVSTLTIQRTQQEDSAVYLCASSQIAGGNTGELFFGEGSRLTVL.

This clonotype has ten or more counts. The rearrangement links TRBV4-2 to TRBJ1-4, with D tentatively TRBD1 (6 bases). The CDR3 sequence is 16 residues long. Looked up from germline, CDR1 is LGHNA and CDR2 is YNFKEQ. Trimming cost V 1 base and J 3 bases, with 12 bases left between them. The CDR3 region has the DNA TGTGCCAGCAGCCAAGCCTGGGGGGGGCCTAATGAAAAACTGTTTTTT. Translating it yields CASSQAWGGPNEKLFF.